What follows are 14 T cell receptor beta chains derived from one specimen sequenced in a study of T-cell reconstitution after alpha-beta-depleted transplantation in children. Preparation of the TCRbeta library used unique molecular identifiers. TCRdb used MiXCR to reprocess the PCR reads, holding one entry per CDR3 protein. The sample has 490,000 or so distinct CDR3 sequences, roughly a tenth seen once. Specimen: PBMCs, collected before TCRalphabeta/CD19-depleted stem cell transplant. Source of these receptors: a child between 2 and 9 years old with inherited bone marrow failure, due to receive a stem cell transplant.

This clonotype has just a few counts. The chain combines TRBV12-3 or TRBV12-4 with TRBJ1-6; D unresolved. Trimming removed 3 bases at V and 9 bases at J, with 15 bases between. This CDR3 has 15 amino acids. The CDR3 sequence is CASSLTPPLGSPLHF. CDR3 nucleotide sequence: TGTGCCAGCAGTTTGACCCCCCCCTTGGGTTCACCCCTCCACTTT.

The sample holds many counts of this clonotype. The J gene is TRBJ2-7, the V gene TRBV7-2; 7 nucleotides align to TRBD2. Germline trimming cut 3 bases from V and 5 bases from J; bases unmatched to any gene: 7. The CDR3 totals 14 residues. The germline gives CDR1 SGHTA, CDR2 FQGNSA. DNA of the CDR3: TGTGCCAGCAGCTTTAGCGGGCTAATTCACGAGCAGTACTTC. Translated, it gives CASSFSGLIHEQYF.

In its sample, this clonotype was seen many times. J is TRBJ2-1 and V is TRBV6-5, with 12 bases that match TRBD2. Germline CDR1 MNHEY, CDR2 SVGAGI. Trimming took 5 bases from V and 7 from J; bases not matched to a gene: 9. The CDR3 runs to 16 residues. CDR3 residues: CASSRLAGVVGNEQFF. For the CDR3, the DNA is TGTGCCAGCAGTCGACTAGCGGGAGTAGTTGGAAATGAGCAGTTCTTC.

There are many counts of this clonotype. This rearrangement joins TRBV5-5 to TRBJ2-7, with a weak D call TRBD1 (6 bases). Germline V CDR1 and CDR2: SGHKS, YYEKEE (reference sequence). This CDR3 region has 16 residues. Trimming cost V 0 bases and J 2 bases, with 15 bases left between them. The CDR3 reads CASSLVLTGKAYEQYF. As DNA, the CDR3 is TGTGCCAGCAGCTTGGTCCTAACAGGGAAGGCCTACGAGCAGTACTTC.

This clonotype has a count of ten or more. This CDR3 is CASSLVFGIGDTQYF. The CDR3 DNA reads as TGTGCCAGCAGCTTAGTATTCGGGATCGGGGATACGCAGTATTTT. The V and J genes are TRBV11-2 and TRBJ2-3; D possibly corresponds to TRBD2 (5 bases). The CDR3 runs to 15 residues. Germline lookup yields CDR1 SGHAT and CDR2 FQNNGV. V was trimmed by 1 base and J by 6 bases, leaving 14 bases between them.

This clonotype was recorded many times. J is TRBJ1-1 and V is TRBV11-2; D call uncertain. CDR1 is SGHAT and CDR2 is FQNNGV in the germline V gene. Trimming removed 2 bases from V and 0 bases from J, with 13 bases in between. The CDR3 is made up of 16 amino acids. The CDR3 is CASSLWRKSMNTEAFF. The CDR3 DNA sequence: TGTGCCAGCAGCTTATGGAGGAAGTCAATGAACACTGAAGCTTTCTTT.

The table lists this clonotype with many counts. The chain carries TRBV10-3 and TRBJ1-3; unclear D gene. Germline values: CDR1 ENHRY, CDR2 SYGVKD. The CDR3 has 16 amino acids. V was clipped by 0 bases and J by 0 bases, with 9 bases between them. DNA of the CDR3: TGTGCCATCAGTGAGTCGGTGGCCAACTCTGGAAACACCATATATTTT. It translates to CAISESVANSGNTIYF.

The sample holds a few counts of this clonotype. The genes are TRBV4-1 and TRBJ2-7, with 10 bases aligning to TRBD2. V lost 2 bases and J lost 0; bases outside the gene matches: 13. The CDR3 totals 19 residues. Germline V gene sequence: CDR1 MGHRA, CDR2 YSYEKL. CDR3 in DNA: TGCGCCAGCAGCCAATTCGTCGCGGTAGCGGGAGGCGTCTCCTACGAGCAGTACTTC. This sequence encodes CASSQFVAVAGGVSYEQYF.

The chain has TRBV12-3 or TRBV12-4 and TRBJ2-7; D unclear. The CDR3 totals 14 residues. The V and J ends lost 6 bases and 2 bases respectively, with 14 bases between them. The CDR3 is CASSPTSVTYEQYF. CDR3 DNA: TGTGCCAGCAGCCCGACGAGCGTTACCTACGAGCAGTACTTC.

CDR3 DNA sequence: TGTGCCAGCAGTCGGGGTTATGGTTCACCCCTCCACTTT. Encoded protein: CASSRGYGSPLHF. The V and J genes are TRBV12-3 or TRBV12-4 and TRBJ1-6; unclear D gene. CDR3 size: 13 residues. The V gene lost 5 bases and the J gene lost 9 bases, with 11 bases spanning the gap.

This clonotype was observed a single time. The chain couples TRBV4-3 to TRBJ2-7, with unresolved D. This CDR3 region has 14 residues. Looked up from germline, CDR1 is LGHNA and CDR2 is YSLEER. V gave up 1 base and J gave up 3 bases, with 10 bases separating them. CDR3 nucleotides: TGCGCCAGCAGCCAAGGCCTAATAAACTACGAGCAGTACTTC. Residues: CASSQGLINYEQYF.

This clonotype was detected many times. The chain joins TRBV4-3 to TRBJ2-3; the match to TRBD1 covers 8 bases. The CDR3 has 15 residues. CDR1 is LGHNA and CDR2 is YSLEER in the germline V gene. V lost 4 bases to trimming and J lost 2 bases; unmatched junction nucleotides: 5. The CDR3 here is CASSPGQGLTDTQYF. Written as DNA, the CDR3 is TGCGCCAGCAGCCCTGGACAGGGTCTCACAGATACGCAGTATTTT.

This clonotype was picked up many times. This chain links TRBV10-2 with TRBJ2-3; 7 bases are shared with TRBD1. Germline V CDR1 and CDR2: WSHSY, SAAADI. The CDR3 totals 16 residues. V shed 1 base, J shed 0 bases, and the junction held 4 bases outside the gene matches. CDR3 loop: CASSEWTGSSTDTQYF. The CDR3 DNA reads TGCGCCAGCAGTGAGTGGACAGGATCTAGCACAGATACGCAGTATTTT.

The count of this clonotype is one. The gene calls are TRBV3-1 and TRBJ1-1; D is uncertain. V was pared by 1 base and J by 2 bases, with 14 bases between. CDR1 is LGHDT, CDR2 YNNKEL, per germline (reference sequence). This CDR3 contains 16 residues. Here the CDR3 DNA reads TGTGCCAGCAGCCAAGCCCTGGTACGGCTAAACACTGAAGCTTTCTTT. This codes for CASSQALVRLNTEAFF.